The 13 T cell receptor beta chains below were found in one sample sequenced in a study of B cell selection in AIRE deficiency. Regulatory T cells were sorted as CD4+CD25hiCD127low/negative. Some clones are missing from TCRdb's copy, which holds only in-frame ones; the method was immunoSEQ multiplex PCR. The table includes about 18,000 clones, about 93% detected once. The source material was CD4+CD25+ Tregs sorted from PBMCs. The source of these receptors is a human donor in good health.

This clone was recorded once. This rearrangement joins TRBV19 to TRBJ2-3; 11 positions agree with TRBD2. CDR1 is LNHDA and CDR2 is SQIVND in the germline V gene (reference sequence). The CDR3 runs to 15 residues. The V gene end was trimmed by 8 bases and the J gene end by 5 bases; junction bases not matched to a gene: 9. The CDR3 region is CASAISGRAGDTQYF. The CDR3 nucleotides read TGTGCCAGTGCCATTAGCGGGAGGGCCGGAGATACGCAGTATTTT.

The chain uses TRBV5-6 and TRBJ1-6; D not resolved. The CDR3 is 16 amino acids. Trimming stripped 3 bases from V and 8 bases from J, with 18 bases between. CDR1 is SGHDT and CDR2 is YYEEEE in the germline V gene. DNA for the CDR3: TGTGCCAGCAGCTCCCAGGACCGTGCTCGGTATTCACCCCTCCACTTT. It encodes CASSSQDRARYSPLHF.

V and J are TRBV5-4 and TRBJ1-1; TRBD1 might be the D (6 bases). Germline lookup yields CDR1 SGHNT and CDR2 YYREEE (reference sequence). This CDR3 contains 13 residues. The V and J ends lost 4 bases and 7 bases respectively, with 14 bases between them. CDR3 coding DNA: TGTGCCAGCAGCCTACAGGGCGGGATTGAAGCTTTCTTT. Protein product: CASSLQGGIEAFF. The whole variable domain, remainder taken from reference TRBV5-4 and TRBJ1-1, is ETGVTQSPTHLIKTRGQQVTLRCSSQSGHNTVSWYQQALGQGPQFIFQYYREEENGRGNFPPRFSGLQFPNYSSELNVNALELDDSALYLCASSLQGGIEAFFGQGTRLTVV.

J is TRBJ1-4 and V is TRBV27; 7 bases map to TRBD1. V trimming: 3 bases; J trimming: 10 bases; junction bases outside the gene matches: 11. The CDR3 spans 15 residues. Germline V lookup: CDR1 MNHEY, CDR2 SMNVEV (reference sequence). The CDR3 nucleotides are TGTGCCAGCAGTTTTGCGGGACAGTCAGGGGTAAAACTGTTTTTT. It specifies CASSFAGQSGVKLFF. Based on the CDR3 plus reference TRBV27 and TRBJ1-4, the full variable domain is EAQVTQNPRYLITVTGKKLTVTCSQNMNHEYMSWYRQDPGLGLRQIYYSMNVEVTDKGDVPEGYKVSRKEKRNFPLILESPSPNQTSLYFCASSFAGQSGVKLFFGSGTQLSVL.

J is TRBJ1-1 and V is TRBV6-1, with unresolved D. The germline gives CDR1 MNHNS, CDR2 SASEGT. V was trimmed by 2 bases and J by 6 bases, leaving 13 bases between them. The length of the CDR3 is 14 residues. DNA of the CDR3: TGTGCCAGCAGTGAATATTGGGCAGACGCTGAAGCTTTCTTT. Its translation is CASSEYWADAEAFF.

CDR3 sequence: CASSHQGLGANVLTF. The CDR3 DNA sequence: TGTGCCAGCAGCCACCAGGGGTTAGGGGCCAACGTCCTGACTTTC. The chain links TRBV14 to TRBJ2-6; perhaps TRBD1 as D (6 bases). The CDR3 has 15 amino acids. V was shortened by 3 bases and J by 4 bases, with 10 bases between the two germline ends. Germline V gene sequence: CDR1 SGHDN, CDR2 FVKESK.

V gene TRBV27 combines with J gene TRBJ2-7; 9 nucleotides align to TRBD1. The CDR3 is 15 residues long. Germline CDR1 MNHEY, CDR2 SMNVEV (reference sequence). J lost 4 bases, V lost 2 bases, and 6 bases had no gene match. The CDR3 sequence is CASSLKGQGLYEQYF. In DNA, the CDR3 is TGTGCCAGCAGTTTAAAGGGACAGGGCTTATACGAGCAGTACTTC.

The chain is built from TRBV15 and TRBJ2-1, with 7 bases identical to TRBD2. V was pared by 8 bases and J by 1 base, with 5 bases of the junction left unmatched. Germline-derived CDR1 and CDR2 are LNHNV and YYDKDF (reference sequence). The CDR3 runs 14 residues. The CDR3: CATGGRGSYNEQFF. The CDR3 DNA reads as TGTGCCACCGGCGGGCGGGGGTCCTACAATGAGCAGTTCTTC.

The rearrangement joins TRBV11-2 to TRBJ1-3, with D possibly matching TRBD1 (6 bases). Deletions cut 6 bases from V and 3 bases from J, with 12 bases between. Germline V gives CDR1 SGHAT, CDR2 FQNNGV. The CDR3 has 14 residues. Written as DNA, the CDR3 is TGTGCCAGCAGTCCACAGGGTTATGGAAACACCATATATTTT. Protein sequence: CASSPQGYGNTIYF.

For the CDR3, the DNA is TGCGCCTCGCCCGGGGAGCTGTTTTTT. Translation: CASPGELFF. The chain uses TRBV23-1 and TRBJ2-2, with no clear D. Being an ORF, TRBV23-1 has a function that is uncertain. Trimming shortened V by 11 bases and J by 6 bases, and 4 bases separated the two germline ends. This CDR3 has 9 residues.

The rearrangement links TRBV5-1 to TRBJ2-5; D tentatively fits TRBD1 or TRBD2 (5 bases each). Trimming pared 3 bases from V and 1 base from J, leaving 10 bases between. Looked up from germline, CDR1 is SGHRS and CDR2 is YFSETQ. The CDR3 is made up of 14 amino acids. This CDR3 is CASSSGPAQETQYF. CDR3 nucleotides: TGCGCCAGCAGCTCGGGACCTGCCCAAGAGACCCAGTACTTC.

The J gene is TRBJ1-6, the V gene TRBV11-2; D not certain. V lost 1 base to trimming and J lost 3 bases, with 10 bases between them. Germline CDR1 and CDR2: SGHAT and FQNNGV. The CDR3 sequence is 16 residues long. CDR3 region: CASSLVGWSYNSPLHF. The CDR3 DNA is TGTGCCAGCAGCTTAGTAGGGTGGAGCTATAATTCACCCCTCCACTTT.

The chain employs TRBV7-9 and TRBJ1-2; D not resolved. Germline loops: CDR1 SEHNR, CDR2 FQNEAQ (reference sequence). V gave up 6 bases and J gave up 9 bases, with 17 bases separating them. CDR3 size: 13 residues. The CDR3 is CASRRSVSVSYTF. The CDR3 nucleotides read TGTGCCAGCAGGAGAAGCGTATCAGTGAGCTACACCTTC.